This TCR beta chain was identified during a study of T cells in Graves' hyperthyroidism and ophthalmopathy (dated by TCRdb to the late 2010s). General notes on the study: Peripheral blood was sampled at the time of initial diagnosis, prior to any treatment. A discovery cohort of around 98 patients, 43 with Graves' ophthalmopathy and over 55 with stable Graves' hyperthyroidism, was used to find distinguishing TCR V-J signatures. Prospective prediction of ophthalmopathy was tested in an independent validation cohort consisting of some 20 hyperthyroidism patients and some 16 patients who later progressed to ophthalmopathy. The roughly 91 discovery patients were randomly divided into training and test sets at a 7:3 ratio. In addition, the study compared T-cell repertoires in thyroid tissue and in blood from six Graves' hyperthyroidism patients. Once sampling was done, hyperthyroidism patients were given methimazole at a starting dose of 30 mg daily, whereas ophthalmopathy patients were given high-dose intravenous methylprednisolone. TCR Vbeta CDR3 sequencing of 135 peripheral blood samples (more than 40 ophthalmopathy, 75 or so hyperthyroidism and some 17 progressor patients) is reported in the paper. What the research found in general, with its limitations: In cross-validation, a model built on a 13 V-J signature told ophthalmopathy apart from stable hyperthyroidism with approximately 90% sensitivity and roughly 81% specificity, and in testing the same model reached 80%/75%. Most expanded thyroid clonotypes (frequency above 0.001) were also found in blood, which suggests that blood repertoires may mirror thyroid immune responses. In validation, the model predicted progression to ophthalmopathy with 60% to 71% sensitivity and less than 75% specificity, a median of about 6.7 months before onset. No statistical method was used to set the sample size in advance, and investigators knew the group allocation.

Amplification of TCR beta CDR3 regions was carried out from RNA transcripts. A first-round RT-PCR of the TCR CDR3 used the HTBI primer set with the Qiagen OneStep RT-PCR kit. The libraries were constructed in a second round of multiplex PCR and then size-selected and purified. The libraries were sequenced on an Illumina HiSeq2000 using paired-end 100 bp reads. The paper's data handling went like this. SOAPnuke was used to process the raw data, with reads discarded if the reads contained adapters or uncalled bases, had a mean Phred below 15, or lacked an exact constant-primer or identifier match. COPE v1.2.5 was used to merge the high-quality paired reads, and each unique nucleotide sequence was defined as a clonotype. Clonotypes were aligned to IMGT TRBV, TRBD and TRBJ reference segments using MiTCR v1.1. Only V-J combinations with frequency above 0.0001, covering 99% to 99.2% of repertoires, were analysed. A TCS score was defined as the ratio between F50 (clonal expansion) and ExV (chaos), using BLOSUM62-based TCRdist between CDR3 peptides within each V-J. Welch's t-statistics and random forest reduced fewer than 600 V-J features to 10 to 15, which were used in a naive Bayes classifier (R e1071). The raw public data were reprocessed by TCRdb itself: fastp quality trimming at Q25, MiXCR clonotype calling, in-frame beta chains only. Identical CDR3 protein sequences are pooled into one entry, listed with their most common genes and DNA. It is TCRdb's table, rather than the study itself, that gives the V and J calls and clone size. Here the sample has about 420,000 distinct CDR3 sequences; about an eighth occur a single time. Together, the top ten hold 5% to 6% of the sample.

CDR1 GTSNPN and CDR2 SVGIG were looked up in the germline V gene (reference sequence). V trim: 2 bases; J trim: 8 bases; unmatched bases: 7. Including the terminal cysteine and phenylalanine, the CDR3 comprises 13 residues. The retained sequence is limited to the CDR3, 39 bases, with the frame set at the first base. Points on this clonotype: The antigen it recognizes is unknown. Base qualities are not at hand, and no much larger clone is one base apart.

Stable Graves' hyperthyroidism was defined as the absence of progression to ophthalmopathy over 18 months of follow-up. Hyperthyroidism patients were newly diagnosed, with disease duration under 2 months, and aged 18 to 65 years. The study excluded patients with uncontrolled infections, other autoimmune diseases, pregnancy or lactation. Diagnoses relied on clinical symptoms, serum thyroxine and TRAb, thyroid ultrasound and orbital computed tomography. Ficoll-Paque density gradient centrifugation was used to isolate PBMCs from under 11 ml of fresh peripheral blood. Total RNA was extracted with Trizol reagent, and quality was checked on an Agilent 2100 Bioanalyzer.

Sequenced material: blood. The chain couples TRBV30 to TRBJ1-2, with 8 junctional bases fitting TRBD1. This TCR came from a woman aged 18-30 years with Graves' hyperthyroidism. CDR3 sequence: CAWSRGQGRGYTF. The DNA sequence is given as TGTGCCTGGAGTCGCGGACAGGGCAGGGGCTACACCTTC.